Shown below are 10 T cell receptor beta chains from a single sample sequenced in a study of Ad26.COV2.S vaccination and SARS-CoV-2 variants. Treatment specified: around 19 received Ad26.COV2.S at low or high dose, single or two shots; roughly five received placebo; per-sample allocation not given. Samples were taken on day 63 after the first vaccine or placebo injection. Sequencing used immunoSEQ multiplex PCR; TCRdb keeps in-frame clones, though not all of them. This table holds about 420,000 clones, more than 75% found once. The specimen was peripheral blood, collected in a trial of Ad26.COV2.S vaccine versus placebo. Receptor source: a person aged 18-60 years who received the Ad26.COV2.S COVID-19 vaccine or a placebo.

Here the CDR3 DNA reads TGTGCCAGCAGCCAAGACGTCGGGGATAGCGTAAACACCGGGGAGCTGTTTTTT. This gives the protein CASSQDVGDSVNTGELFF. V is TRBV3-1 (or the pseudogene TRBV3-2) and J is TRBJ2-2; TRBD2 is a possible D gene (5 bases). Germline V gene sequence: CDR1 LGHDT, CDR2 YNNKEL (reference sequence). V was clipped by 0 bases and J by 2 bases, with 16 bases between them. The CDR3 runs 18 residues.

The CDR3 sequence is CASSLEAGSSYEQYF. Here the CDR3 DNA reads TGTGCCAGCAGCTTAGAGGCAGGGAGCTCCTACGAGCAGTACTTC. This rearrangement joins TRBV7-8 to TRBJ2-7; D possibly matches TRBD1 or TRBD2 (5 bases each). V shed 1 base and J shed 0 bases, with 10 bases lying between them. The CDR3 totals 15 residues. Germline CDR1 SGHVS, CDR2 FQNEAQ.

The gene calls are TRBV12-5 and TRBJ2-1, with unresolved D. Germline-derived CDR1 and CDR2 are LGHNT and FRNRAP. This CDR3 has 11 amino acids. The germline V and J ends were trimmed by 3 bases and 7 bases, with 4 bases remaining between them. The CDR3 spells CASGFWNEQFF. CDR3 DNA: TGTGCTAGTGGTTTTTGGAATGAGCAGTTCTTC.

The CDR3 DNA reads TGTGCCACCAGTGATTTCGCTACTGGGGCCAACGTCCTGACTTTC. Residues: CATSDFATGANVLTF. The chain carries TRBV24-1 and TRBJ2-6; D ambiguous. The ends were cut back, 1 base at V and 2 bases at J, with 5 bases in the middle. Germline V gene data show CDR1 as KGHDR and CDR2 as SFDVKD. The CDR3 runs 15 residues.

This chain uses TRBV9 with TRBJ1-1; 9 positions match TRBD1. This CDR3 region has 16 residues. After removal of 4 bases from V and 4 bases from J, the junction contained 11 bases not matched to a gene. CDR1 is SGDLS, CDR2 YYNGEE, per germline. DNA of the CDR3: TGTGCCAGCAGCCCGTCGTCAAGACAGGGGGGCACTGAAGCTTTCTTT. It translates to CASSPSSRQGGTEAFF.

This sequence joins TRBV21-1 and TRBJ2-2; TRBD1, the table's D call, lacks a check against the DNA. TRBV21-1 is termed a pseudogene. The CDR3 is 15 amino acids. CDR3 sequence reads: CASSKQQAGTGELFF. The CDR3 DNA is TGTGCCAGCAGCAAACAACAGGCTGGGACCGGGGAGCTGTTTTTT.

The V call is TRBV6-1, the J call TRBJ2-5; possible D gene TRBD1, 5 bases. V was clipped by 1 base and J by 5 bases, with 14 bases between them. This CDR3 has 15 residues. The germline V gene encodes CDR1 MNHNS and CDR2 SASEGT. CDR3 loop: CASSEVRGSGETQYF. The CDR3 DNA reads as TGTGCCAGCAGTGAAGTTAGGGGCTCAGGGGAGACCCAGTACTTC.

The chain recombines TRBV7-9 with TRBJ2-7; 9 bases align to TRBD1. Germline trimming cut 3 bases from V and 3 bases from J; bases unmatched to any gene: 6. CDR1 is SEHNR, CDR2 FQNEAQ, per germline (reference sequence). The CDR3 length is 15 residues. The CDR3 nucleotides are TGTGCCAGCAGCTTCCCCCGGGACAGGGACTACGAGCAGTACTTC. This codes for CASSFPRDRDYEQYF.

The genes are TRBV11-3 and TRBJ2-1; a possible D gene is TRBD1 (5 bases). Between the trimmed V and J ends, which lost 0 bases and 6 bases, there was a span of 6 bases. The CDR3 runs to 13 residues. Per the germline V gene, CDR1 is SGHNT and CDR2 is YENEEA. For the CDR3, the DNA is TGTGCCAGCAGCTTAGACAGGGTCAATGAGCAGTTCTTC. Translating it yields CASSLDRVNEQFF.

The V gene is TRBV5-4, the J gene TRBJ2-7; no clear D gene. V dropped 0 bases and J dropped 3 bases, with 7 bases sitting between them. CDR3 length equals 13 residues. CDR1 SGHNT and CDR2 YYREEE come from the germline V gene (reference sequence). The CDR3 DNA is TGTGCCAGCAGCTTGGAGGTGGGCTACGAGCAGTACTTC. As protein: CASSLEVGYEQYF. Full variable domain (remainder filled in from reference TRBV5-4 and TRBJ2-7): ETGVTQSPTHLIKTRGQQVTLRCSSQSGHNTVSWYQQALGQGPQFIFQYYREEENGRGNFPPRFSGLQFPNYSSELNVNALELDDSALYLCASSLEVGYEQYFGPGTRLTVT.